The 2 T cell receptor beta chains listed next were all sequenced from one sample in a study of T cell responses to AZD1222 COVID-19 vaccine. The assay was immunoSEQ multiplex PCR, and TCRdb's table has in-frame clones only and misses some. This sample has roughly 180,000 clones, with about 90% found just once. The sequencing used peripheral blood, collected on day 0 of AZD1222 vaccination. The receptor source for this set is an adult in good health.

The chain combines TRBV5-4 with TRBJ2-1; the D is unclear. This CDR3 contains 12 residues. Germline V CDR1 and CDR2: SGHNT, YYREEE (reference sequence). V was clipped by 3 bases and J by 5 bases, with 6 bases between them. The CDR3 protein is CASSYSDNEQFF. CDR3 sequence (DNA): TGTGCCAGCAGCTATTCAGACAATGAGCAGTTCTTC. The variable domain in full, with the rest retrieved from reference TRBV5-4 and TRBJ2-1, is ETGVTQSPTHLIKTRGQQVTLRCSSQSGHNTVSWYQQALGQGPQFIFQYYREEENGRGNFPPRFSGLQFPNYSSELNVNALELDDSALYLCASSYSDNEQFFGPGTRLTVL.

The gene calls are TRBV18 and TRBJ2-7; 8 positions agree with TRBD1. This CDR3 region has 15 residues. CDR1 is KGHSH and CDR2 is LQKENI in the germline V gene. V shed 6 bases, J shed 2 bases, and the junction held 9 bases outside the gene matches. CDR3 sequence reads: CASSPTGGRPYEQYF. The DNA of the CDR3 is TGTGCCAGCTCCCCAACAGGGGGGCGGCCCTACGAGCAGTACTTC. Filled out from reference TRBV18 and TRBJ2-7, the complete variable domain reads NAGVMQNPRHLVRRRGQEARLRCSPMKGHSHVYWYRQLPEEGLKFMVYLQKENIIDESGMPKERFSAEFPKEGPSILRIQQVVRGDSAAYFCASSPTGGRPYEQYFGPGTRLTVT.